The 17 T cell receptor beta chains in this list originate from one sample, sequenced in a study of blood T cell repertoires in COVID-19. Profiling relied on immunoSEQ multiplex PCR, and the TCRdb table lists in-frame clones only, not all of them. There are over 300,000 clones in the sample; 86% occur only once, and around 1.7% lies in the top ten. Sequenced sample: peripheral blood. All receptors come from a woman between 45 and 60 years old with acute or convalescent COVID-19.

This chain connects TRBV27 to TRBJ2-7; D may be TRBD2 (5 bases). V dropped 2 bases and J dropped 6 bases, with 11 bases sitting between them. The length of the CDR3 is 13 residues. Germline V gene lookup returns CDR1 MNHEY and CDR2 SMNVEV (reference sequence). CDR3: CASSLGRAGEQYF. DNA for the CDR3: TGTGCCAGCAGTTTAGGTAGGGCGGGCGAGCAGTACTTC.

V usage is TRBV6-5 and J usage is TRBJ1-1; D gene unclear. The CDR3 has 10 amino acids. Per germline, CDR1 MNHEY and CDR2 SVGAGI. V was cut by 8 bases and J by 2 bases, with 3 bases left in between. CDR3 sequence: CASRNTEAFF. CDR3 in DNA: TGTGCCAGCCGTAACACTGAAGCTTTCTTT.

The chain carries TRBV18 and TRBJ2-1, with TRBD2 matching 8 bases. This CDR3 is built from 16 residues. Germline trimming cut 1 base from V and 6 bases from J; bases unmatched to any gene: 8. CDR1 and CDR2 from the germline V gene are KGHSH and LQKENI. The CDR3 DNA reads TGTGCCAGCTCACCACTGGGACTAGTGGCAGCCAATGAGCAGTTCTTC. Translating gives CASSPLGLVAANEQFF. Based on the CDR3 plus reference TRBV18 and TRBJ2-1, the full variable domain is NAGVMQNPRHLVRRRGQEARLRCSPMKGHSHVYWYRQLPEEGLKFMVYLQKENIIDESGMPKERFSAEFPKEGPSILRIQQVVRGDSAAYFCASSPLGLVAANEQFFGPGTRLTVL.

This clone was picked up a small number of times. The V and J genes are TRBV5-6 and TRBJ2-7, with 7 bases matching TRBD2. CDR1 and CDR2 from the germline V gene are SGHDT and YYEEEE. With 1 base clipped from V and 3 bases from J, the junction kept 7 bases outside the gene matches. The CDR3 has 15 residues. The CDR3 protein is CASSLNGGRSYEQYF. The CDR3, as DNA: TGTGCCAGCAGCTTGAATGGCGGGAGAAGCTACGAGCAGTACTTC.

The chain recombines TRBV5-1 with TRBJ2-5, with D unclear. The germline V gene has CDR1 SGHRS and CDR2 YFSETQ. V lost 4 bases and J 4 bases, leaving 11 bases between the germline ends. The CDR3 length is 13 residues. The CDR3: CASSLEVPETQYF. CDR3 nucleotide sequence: TGCGCCAGCAGCCTTGAGGTCCCAGAGACCCAGTACTTC.

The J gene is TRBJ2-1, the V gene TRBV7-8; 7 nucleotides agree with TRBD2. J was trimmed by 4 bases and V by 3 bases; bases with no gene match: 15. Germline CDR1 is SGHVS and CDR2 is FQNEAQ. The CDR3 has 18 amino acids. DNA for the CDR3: TGTGCCAGCAGCTTTACCGAAGCGGGGCTCGACAATTACAATGAGCAGTTCTTC. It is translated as CASSFTEAGLDNYNEQFF.

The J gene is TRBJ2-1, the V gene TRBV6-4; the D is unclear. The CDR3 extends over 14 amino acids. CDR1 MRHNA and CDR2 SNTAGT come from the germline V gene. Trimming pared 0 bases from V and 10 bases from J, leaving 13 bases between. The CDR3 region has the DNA TGTGCCAGCAGTGACTCGATTCTGGGCAGGGAGCAGTTCTTC. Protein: CASSDSILGREQFF.

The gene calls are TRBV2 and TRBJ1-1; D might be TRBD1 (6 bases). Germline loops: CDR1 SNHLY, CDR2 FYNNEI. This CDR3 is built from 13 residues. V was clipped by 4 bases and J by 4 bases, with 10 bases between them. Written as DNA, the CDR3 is TGTGCCAGCAGTGGACAGGTAGGCACTGAAGCTTTCTTT. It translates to CASSGQVGTEAFF.

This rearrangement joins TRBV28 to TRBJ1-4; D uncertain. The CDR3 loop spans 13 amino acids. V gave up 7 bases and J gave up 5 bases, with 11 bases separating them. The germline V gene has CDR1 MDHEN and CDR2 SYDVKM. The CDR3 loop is CASNTFGNEKLFF. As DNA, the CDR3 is TGTGCCAGCAATACCTTCGGGAATGAAAAACTGTTTTTT.

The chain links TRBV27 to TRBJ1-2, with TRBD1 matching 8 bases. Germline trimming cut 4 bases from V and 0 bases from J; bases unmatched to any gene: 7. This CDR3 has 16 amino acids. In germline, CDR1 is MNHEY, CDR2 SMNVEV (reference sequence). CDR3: CASSSYRDRSNYGYTF. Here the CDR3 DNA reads TGTGCCAGCAGTTCCTACCGGGACAGGTCTAACTATGGCTACACCTTC.

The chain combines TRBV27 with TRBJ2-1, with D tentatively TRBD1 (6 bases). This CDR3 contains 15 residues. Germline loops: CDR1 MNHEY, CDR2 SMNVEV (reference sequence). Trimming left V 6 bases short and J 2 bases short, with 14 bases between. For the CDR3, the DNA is TGTGCCAGCAGCACCCGGACAGTCACCTACAATGAGCAGTTCTTC. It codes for CASSTRTVTYNEQFF.

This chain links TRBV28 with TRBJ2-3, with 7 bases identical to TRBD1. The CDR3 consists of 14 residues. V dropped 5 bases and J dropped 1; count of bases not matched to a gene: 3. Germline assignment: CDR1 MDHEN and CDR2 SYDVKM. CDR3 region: CASSTTGGTDTQYF. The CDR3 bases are TGTGCCAGCAGTACTACAGGGGGCACAGATACGCAGTATTTT.

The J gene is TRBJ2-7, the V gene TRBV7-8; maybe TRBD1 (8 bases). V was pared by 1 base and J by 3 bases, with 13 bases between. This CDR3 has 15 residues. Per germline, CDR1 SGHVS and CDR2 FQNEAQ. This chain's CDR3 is CASSLETGEGYEQYF. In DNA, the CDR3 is TGTGCCAGCAGCTTAGAGACAGGGGAGGGCTACGAGCAGTACTTC.

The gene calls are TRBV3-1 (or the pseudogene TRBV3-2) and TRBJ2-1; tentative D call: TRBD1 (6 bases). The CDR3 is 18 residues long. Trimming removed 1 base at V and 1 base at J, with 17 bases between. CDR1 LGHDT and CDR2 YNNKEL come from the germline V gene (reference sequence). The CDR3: CASSQGRGRGTSYNEQFF. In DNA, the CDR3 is TGTGCCAGCAGCCAAGGCAGGGGCAGGGGAACTTCCTACAATGAGCAGTTCTTC.

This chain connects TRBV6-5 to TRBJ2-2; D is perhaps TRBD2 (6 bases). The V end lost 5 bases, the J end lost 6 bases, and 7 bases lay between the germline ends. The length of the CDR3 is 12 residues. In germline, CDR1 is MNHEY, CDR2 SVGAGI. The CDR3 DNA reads TGTGCCAGCAGTAGGGAGGCCGGGGAGCTGTTTTTT. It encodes CASSREAGELFF.

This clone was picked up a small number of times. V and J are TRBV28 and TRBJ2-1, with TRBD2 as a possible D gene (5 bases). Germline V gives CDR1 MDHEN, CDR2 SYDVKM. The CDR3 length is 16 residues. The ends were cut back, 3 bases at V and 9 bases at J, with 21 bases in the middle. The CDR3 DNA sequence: TGTGCCAGCAGTTTGTGGTTACGGTCGACGGGATGTGAGCAGTTCTTC. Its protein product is CASSLWLRSTGCEQFF.

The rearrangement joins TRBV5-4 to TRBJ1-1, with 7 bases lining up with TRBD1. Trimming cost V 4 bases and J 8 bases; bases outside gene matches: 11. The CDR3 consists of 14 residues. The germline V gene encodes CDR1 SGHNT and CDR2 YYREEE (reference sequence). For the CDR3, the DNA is TGTGCCAGCAGCCAGAGGCGACAGGGCGGCGAAGCTTTCTTT. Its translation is CASSQRRQGGEAFF.